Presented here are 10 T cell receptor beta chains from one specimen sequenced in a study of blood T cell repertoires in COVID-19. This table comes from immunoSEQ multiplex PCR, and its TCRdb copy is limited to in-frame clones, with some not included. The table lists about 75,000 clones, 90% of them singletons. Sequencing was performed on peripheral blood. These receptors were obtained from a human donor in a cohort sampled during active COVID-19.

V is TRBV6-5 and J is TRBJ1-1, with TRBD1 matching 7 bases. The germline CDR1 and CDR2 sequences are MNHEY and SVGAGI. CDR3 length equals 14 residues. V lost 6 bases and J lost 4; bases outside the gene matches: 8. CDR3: CASRVQGDRTEAFF. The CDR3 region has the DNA TGTGCCAGCAGGGTTCAGGGGGACCGCACTGAAGCTTTCTTT.

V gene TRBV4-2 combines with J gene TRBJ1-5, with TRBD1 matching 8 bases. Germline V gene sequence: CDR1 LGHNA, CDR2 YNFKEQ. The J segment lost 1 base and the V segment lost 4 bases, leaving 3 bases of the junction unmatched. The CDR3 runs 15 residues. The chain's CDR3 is CASSPDRGSNQPQHF. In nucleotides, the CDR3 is TGTGCCAGCAGCCCCGACAGGGGAAGCAATCAGCCCCAGCATTTT.

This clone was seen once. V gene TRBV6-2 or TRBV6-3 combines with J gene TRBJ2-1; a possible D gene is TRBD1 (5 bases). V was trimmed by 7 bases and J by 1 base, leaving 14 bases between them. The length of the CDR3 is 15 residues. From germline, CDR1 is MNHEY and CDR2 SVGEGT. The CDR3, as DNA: TGTGCCAGCAACCCCATGGGGCTTTCCTACAATGAGCAGTTCTTC. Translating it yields CASNPMGLSYNEQFF.

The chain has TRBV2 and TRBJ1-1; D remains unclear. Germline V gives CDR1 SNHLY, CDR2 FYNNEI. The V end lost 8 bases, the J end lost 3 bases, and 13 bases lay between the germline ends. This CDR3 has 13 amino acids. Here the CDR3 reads CASHRRFDTEAFF. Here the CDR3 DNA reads TGTGCCAGCCATCGGAGATTCGACACTGAAGCTTTCTTT.

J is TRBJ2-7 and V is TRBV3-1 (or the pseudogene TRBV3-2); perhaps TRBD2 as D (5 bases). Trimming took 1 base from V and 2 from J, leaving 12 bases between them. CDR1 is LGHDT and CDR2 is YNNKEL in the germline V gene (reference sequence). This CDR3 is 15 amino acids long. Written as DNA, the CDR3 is TGTGCCAGCAGCCAAGGTCTAGCTGACACCTACGAGCAGTACTTC. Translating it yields CASSQGLADTYEQYF.

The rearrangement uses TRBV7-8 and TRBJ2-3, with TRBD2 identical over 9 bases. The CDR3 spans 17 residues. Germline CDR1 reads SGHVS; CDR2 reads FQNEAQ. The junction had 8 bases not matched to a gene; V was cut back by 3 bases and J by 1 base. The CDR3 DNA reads TGTGCCAGCAGCTTGCCCAGCGGGAGGTATGGCACAGATACGCAGTATTTT. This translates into CASSLPSGRYGTDTQYF.

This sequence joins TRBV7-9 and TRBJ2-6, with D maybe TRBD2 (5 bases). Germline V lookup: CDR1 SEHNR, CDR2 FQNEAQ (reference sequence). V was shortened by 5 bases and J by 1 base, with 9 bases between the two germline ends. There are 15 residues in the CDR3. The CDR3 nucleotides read TGTGCCAGCAGCCCATGGGAGTCTGGGGCCAACGTCCTGACTTTC. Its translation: CASSPWESGANVLTF.

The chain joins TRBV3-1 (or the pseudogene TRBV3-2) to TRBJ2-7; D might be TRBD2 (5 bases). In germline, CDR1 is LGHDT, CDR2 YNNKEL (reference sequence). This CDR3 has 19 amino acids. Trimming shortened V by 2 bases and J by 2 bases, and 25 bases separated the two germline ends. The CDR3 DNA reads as TGTGCCAGCAGCCAACTTCAACCACAAGACGGGAAATGTCCCTACGAGCAGTACTTC. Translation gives CASSQLQPQDGKCPYEQYF.

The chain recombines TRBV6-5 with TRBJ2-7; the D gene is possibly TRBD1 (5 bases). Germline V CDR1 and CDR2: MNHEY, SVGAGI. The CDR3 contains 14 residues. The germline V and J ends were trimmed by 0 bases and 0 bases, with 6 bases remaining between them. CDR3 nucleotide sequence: TGTGCCAGCAGTTACTCCGACAGCTCCTACGAGCAGTACTTC. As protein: CASSYSDSSYEQYF.

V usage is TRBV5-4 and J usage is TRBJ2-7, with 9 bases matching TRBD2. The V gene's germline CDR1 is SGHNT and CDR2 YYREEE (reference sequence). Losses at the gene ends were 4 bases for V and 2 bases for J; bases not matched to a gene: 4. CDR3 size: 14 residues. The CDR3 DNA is TGTGCCAGCAGCAGACTAGCGGAACCCTACGAGCAGTACTTC. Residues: CASSRLAEPYEQYF.